The 14 T cell receptor beta chains below were found in one sample sequenced in a study of T cells in localized non-small cell lung cancer. Generated by immunoSEQ multiplex PCR, the TCRdb table keeps only in-frame clones and is missing some. Here the sample spans approximately 1,500 clones, about 23% being singletons. This specimen consisted of lung tumor tissue, obtained before any cancer treatment. Receptor source: a male donor at least 60 years old with stage I squamous cell lung carcinoma.

The chain employs TRBV6-8 and TRBJ1-1, with no clear D. The V gene's germline CDR1 is MNHGY and CDR2 SAAAGT. Trimming pared 7 bases from V and 1 base from J, leaving 16 bases between. The CDR3 is made up of 15 amino acids. CDR3 DNA sequence: TGTGCCAGCACCTCCGAGAGAATCGGGAACACTGAAGCTTTCTTT. Protein sequence: CASTSERIGNTEAFF.

By proportion, this clone is large. The chain combines TRBV11-3 with TRBJ2-5; TRBD2 matches 8 bases. J was trimmed by 5 bases and V by 4 bases; bases with no gene match: 9. CDR1 is SGHNT, CDR2 YENEEA, per germline. This CDR3 spans 15 amino acids. The DNA of the CDR3 is TGTGCCAGCAGCTGGAGCGGGAGTTCGAGCGAGACCCAGTACTTC. Protein sequence: CASSWSGSSSETQYF.

This chain connects TRBV6-8 to TRBJ1-1, with D perhaps matching TRBD1 (6 bases). The length of the CDR3 is 12 residues. The V end lost 10 bases, the J end lost 5 bases, and 14 bases lay between the germline ends. Germline V gene data show CDR1 as MNHGY and CDR2 as SAAAGT. CDR3 bases: TGTGCCAATACAGGGTACGTGACTGAAGCTTTCTTT. Its translation is CANTGYVTEAFF.

The table lists this clone with a few counts. This chain joins TRBV28 and TRBJ2-3, with 9 bases fitting TRBD2. Germline CDR1 and CDR2: MDHEN and SYDVKM. V shed 6 bases, J shed 7 bases, and the junction held 23 bases outside the gene matches. The CDR3 is 19 residues long. This CDR3 is CASSTGQPKGDSGSYTQYF. The CDR3 region has the DNA TGTGCCAGCAGCACGGGACAGCCCAAAGGGGATAGCGGGAGTTATACGCAGTATTTT.

The chain employs TRBV19 and TRBJ1-1, with a tentative D call TRBD1 (5 bases). Trimming removed 7 bases from V and 6 bases from J, with 21 bases in between. CDR1 and CDR2 (germline): LNHDA, SQIVND (reference sequence). CDR3 length: 15 amino acids. CDR3 region: CASNSWGQGDAEAFF. CDR3 coding DNA: TGTGCCAGTAATTCTTGGGGTCAGGGAGACGCTGAAGCTTTCTTT.

This clone was seen a handful of times. The chain uses TRBV28 and TRBJ1-2; no reliable D call. CDR1 is MDHEN, CDR2 SYDVKM, per germline. V dropped 10 bases and J dropped 1 base, with 19 bases sitting between them. The CDR3 covers 15 residues. Written as DNA, the CDR3 is TGTGCCACCACCGGAGGACCTAACGATAACTATGGCTACACCTTC. It specifies CATTGGPNDNYGYTF.

The chain recombines TRBV11-3 with TRBJ1-5, with D possibly matching TRBD1 (6 bases). Looked up from germline, CDR1 is SGHNT and CDR2 is YENEEA. V dropped 2 bases and J dropped 2 bases, with 7 bases sitting between them. The CDR3 contains 14 residues. Here the CDR3 DNA reads TGTGCCAGCAGCTTATGGACAGGCAATCAGCCCCAGCATTTT. Protein product: CASSLWTGNQPQHF.

The V and J genes are TRBV5-1 and TRBJ1-1; no clear D. The CDR3 extends over 14 amino acids. V was shortened by 0 bases and J by 0 bases, with 6 bases between the two germline ends. Per the germline V gene, CDR1 is SGHRS and CDR2 is YFSETQ. The CDR3 is CASSLDSMNTEAFF. CDR3 coding DNA: TGCGCCAGCAGCTTGGACAGTATGAACACTGAAGCTTTCTTT.

This clone has just a few counts. The V gene is TRBV6-8, the J gene TRBJ2-2; maybe TRBD1 (6 bases). V shed 0 bases and J shed 5 bases, with 13 bases lying between them. Germline CDR1 reads MNHGY; CDR2 reads SAAAGT. The CDR3 runs to 16 residues. CDR3 sequence (DNA): TGTGCCAGCAGTTACTCGACAGGAATGAGGACCGGGGAGCTGTTTTTT. It translates to CASSYSTGMRTGELFF.

This clone is medium-sized by share. The chain couples TRBV6-8 to TRBJ2-7; the D is unclear. CDR1 and CDR2 (germline): MNHGY, SAAAGT. This CDR3 comprises 13 residues. The germline V and J ends were trimmed by 6 bases and 5 bases, with 14 bases remaining between them. As DNA, the CDR3 is TGTGCCAGCAGCTCTATGCAGGTAAACGAGCAGTACGTC. Its translation: CASSSMQVNEQYV.

The V gene is TRBV14, the J gene TRBJ1-1; D possibly corresponds to TRBD1 (5 bases). Germline V gene data show CDR1 as SGHDN and CDR2 as FVKESK. The CDR3 consists of 15 residues. Trimming shortened V by 4 bases and J by 0 bases, and 12 bases separated the two germline ends. CDR3 coding DNA: TGTGCCAGCAGCCCTTTACAGGCGGTGAACACTGAAGCTTTCTTT. Encoded protein: CASSPLQAVNTEAFF.

The rearrangement links TRBV19 to TRBJ1-2; D is ambiguous. The V gene lost 3 bases and the J gene lost 3 bases, with 8 bases spanning the gap. The CDR3 has 13 residues. CDR1 LNHDA and CDR2 SQIVND come from the germline V gene (reference sequence). The CDR3 DNA reads as TGTGCCAGTAGTATGGCGGCTGACTATGGCTACACCTTC. The encoded protein is CASSMAADYGYTF.

The chain carries TRBV6-8 and TRBJ2-7; D unresolved. The CDR3 sequence is 12 residues long. V was clipped by 3 bases and J by 3 bases, with 6 bases between them. Germline-derived CDR1 and CDR2 are MNHGY and SAAAGT. DNA of the CDR3: TGTGCCAGCAGTTATTCCAGCTACGAGCAGTACTTC. This translates into CASSYSSYEQYF.

The rearrangement joins TRBV30 to TRBJ1-2; no clear D. Germline loops: CDR1 GTSNPN, CDR2 SVGIG (reference sequence). With 5 bases removed from V and 4 bases from J, the gap between germline ends came to 11 bases. The CDR3 spans 12 residues. The CDR3 spells CAWGEDSYGYTF. Written as DNA, the CDR3 is TGTGCCTGGGGGGAGGATAGCTATGGCTACACCTTC.